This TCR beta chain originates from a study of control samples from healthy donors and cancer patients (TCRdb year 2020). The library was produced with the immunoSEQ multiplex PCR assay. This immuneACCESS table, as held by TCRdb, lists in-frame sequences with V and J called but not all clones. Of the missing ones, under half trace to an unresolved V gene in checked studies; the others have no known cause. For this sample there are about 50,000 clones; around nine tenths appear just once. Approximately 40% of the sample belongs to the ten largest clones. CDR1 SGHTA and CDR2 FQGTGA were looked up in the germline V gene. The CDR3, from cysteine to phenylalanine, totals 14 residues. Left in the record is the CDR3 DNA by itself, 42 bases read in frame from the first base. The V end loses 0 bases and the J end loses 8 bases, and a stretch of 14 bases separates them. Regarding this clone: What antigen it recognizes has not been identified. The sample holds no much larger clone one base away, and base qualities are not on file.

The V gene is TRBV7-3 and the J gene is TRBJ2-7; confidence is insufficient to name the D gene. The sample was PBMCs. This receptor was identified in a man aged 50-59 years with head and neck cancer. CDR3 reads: CASSLTPTDTKQYF. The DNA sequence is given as TGTGCCAGCAGCTTAACACCAACCGATACGAAGCAGTACTTC.